This T cell receptor (beta chain) derives from a study of metastatic and nonmetastatic thyroid tumors. Study-level information: A comparison of repertoires was made across blood and tumor or nodule tissue from malignant and benign thyroid patients. Study-level points and caveats: In both blood and tumor samples, TCR beta diversity was reported significantly higher for malignant than benign nodules.

Under the authors' procedure: A classifier for distant metastasis in papillary thyroid cancer was constructed using CDR3 differences observed across clinicopathological groups. TCRdb re-called the PCR reads via MiXCR. These V and J calls are TCRdb output, not the study's own analysis. The table includes about 35,000 clones, 29% detected once. Many counts were recorded for this clone. Its antigen is undetermined. Trimming took off 3 bases at V and 5 bases at J, with 11 bases between the two ends. The germline gives CDR1 SGHRS, CDR2 YFSETQ. CDR3 length equals 13 residues. No treatment of any kind had been given to any patient before thyroid surgery.

The TCR originated in a female donor with papillary thyroid cancer or a benign thyroid nodule (not recorded which). Some clones in this sample may be carry-over from other donors' samples. The source material was blood. The rearrangement uses TRBV5-1 and TRBJ2-5, with D possibly matching TRBD2 (6 bases). Here the CDR3 reads CASSSGVAETQYF. CDR3 in DNA: TGCGCCAGCAGCTCGGGGGTGGCGGAGACCCAGTACTTC.